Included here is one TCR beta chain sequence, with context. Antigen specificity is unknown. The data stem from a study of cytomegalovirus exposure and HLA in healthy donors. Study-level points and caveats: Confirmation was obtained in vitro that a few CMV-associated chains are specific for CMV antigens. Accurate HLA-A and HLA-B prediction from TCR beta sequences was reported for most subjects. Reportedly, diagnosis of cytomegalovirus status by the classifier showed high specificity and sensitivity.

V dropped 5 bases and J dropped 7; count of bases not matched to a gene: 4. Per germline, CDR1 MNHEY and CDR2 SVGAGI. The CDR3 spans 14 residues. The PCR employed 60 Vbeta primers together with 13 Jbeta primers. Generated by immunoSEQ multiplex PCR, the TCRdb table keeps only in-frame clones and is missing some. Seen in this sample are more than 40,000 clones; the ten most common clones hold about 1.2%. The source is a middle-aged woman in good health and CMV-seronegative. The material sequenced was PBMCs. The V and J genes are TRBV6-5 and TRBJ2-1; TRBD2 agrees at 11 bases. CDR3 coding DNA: TGTGCCAGCAGTGAACTAGCGGGAGAGAATGAGCAGTTCTTC. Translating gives CASSELAGENEQFF.